This is a list of T cell receptor beta chains from one sample in a study of cytomegalovirus exposure and HLA in healthy donors. The repertoire was sequenced with immunoSEQ multiplex PCR; TCRdb's copy has only in-frame clones and lacks some. The table shows 150,000 to 180,000 clones, with about 84% occurring only once. The sample taken for sequencing was PBMCs. Receptor source: a middle-aged woman in good health and CMV-seropositive. Both conserved end residues are part of each CDR3. A D gene is named only where the DNA matches it firmly. Rows may omit the clone size; those that give it use once, few, many or a size class.

>TRBD1|TRBV28|TRBJ2-7|NA
TGTGCCAGCAGTTTCATTGGACAGGGACTCTACGAGCAGTACTTC
CASSFIGQGLYEQYF
>TRBD1|TRBV18|TRBJ1-2|NA
TGTGCCAGCTCCTCGGACAGGAATAACTATGGCTACACCTTC
CASSSDRNNYGYTF
>NA|TRBV2|TRBJ2-3|NA
TGTGCCAGCAGTCCAAGCGGAGTTAGCACAGATACGCAGTATTTT
CASSPSGVSTDTQYF
>TRBD2|TRBV5-1|TRBJ2-7|NA
TGCGCCAGCAGCTTGGAGGCTAGCGGGATAGAAGAGCAGTACTTC
CASSLEASGIEEQYF
>TRBD2|TRBV9|TRBJ2-1|NA
TGTGCCAGCAGCGTAACTAGCGGGACGCTACCCCCCAATGAGCAGTTCTTC
CASSVTSGTLPPNEQFF
>NA|TRBV7-2|TRBJ1-1|NA
TGTGCCAGCAGCTTACAGCGGGGGACTGAAGCTTTCTTT
CASSLQRGTEAFF
>NA|TRBV5-1|TRBJ2-7|NA
TGCGCCAGCTGTGGACAGAGACCCCCCTACGAGCAGTACTTC
CASCGQRPPYEQYF
>NA|TRBV5-1|TRBJ2-3|few
TGCGCCAGCAGCCAGGCTAGCGTCGCAGATACGCAGTATTTT
CASSQASVADTQYF
>TRBD1|TRBV28|TRBJ1-3|NA
TGTGCCAGCAGTCCAGGGACAGGGCTTGTTGGAAACACCATATATTTT
CASSPGTGLVGNTIYF
>NA|TRBV2|TRBJ2-1|NA
TGTGCCAGCAGTCAAAAGTCGGCCCCCCAGGTCTTC
CASSQKSAPQVF
>NA|TRBV28|TRBJ1-4|NA
TGTGCCAGCAGGGTGGGGGGGGAAAAACTGTTTTTT
CASRVGGEKLFF
>TRBD1|TRBV9|TRBJ1-2|NA
TGTGCCAGCAGGGACAGGGAAGGGCTCTATGGCTACACCTTC
CASRDREGLYGYTF
>TRBD1|TRBV18|TRBJ2-5|NA
TGTGCCAGCTCACCACCTGGGACAGGTCAAGAGACCCAGTACTTC
CASSPPGTGQETQYF
>NA|TRBV30|TRBJ1-1|NA
TGTGCCTGGACAGGGACTTACCTCGCTGAAGCTTTCTTT
CAWTGTYLAEAFF
>NA|TRBV2|TRBJ2-2|NA
TGTGCCAGCAGTGAACGCAACCGACTAGCCGGGGAGCTGTTTTTT
CASSERNRLAGELFF
>NA|TRBV29-1|TRBJ2-3|NA
TGCAGCGTTGAAGATAGGGGGGGTCGACAGAACACAGATACGCAGTATTTT
CSVEDRGGRQNTDTQYF
>NA|TRBV27|TRBJ2-3|NA
TGTGCCAGCAGGACAGGTGATACGCAGTATTTT
CASRTGDTQYF
>NA|TRBV19|TRBJ1-1|few
TGTGCCAGTAGTGCCTACAGAAACGCTGAAGCTTTCTTT
CASSAYRNAEAFF
>TRBD2|TRBV4-2|TRBJ2-7|NA
TGTGCCAGCAGCCATTCTAGCGGGAGGGCCTACGAGCAGTACTTC
CASSHSSGRAYEQYF
>NA|TRBV30|TRBJ1-4|NA
TGTGCCTGGAGGGCCCCGGGACACGCCGGAGAAAAACTGTTTTTT
CAWRAPGHAGEKLFF
>TRBD1|TRBV19|TRBJ1-5|NA
TGTGCCAGTAGTATACCGACAGGGACTAGCAATCAGCCCCAGCATTTT
CASSIPTGTSNQPQHF
>TRBD1|TRBV5-1|TRBJ1-1|NA
TGCGCCAGCAGCGGCGGGACAGGCCGCAACACTGAAGCTTTCTTT
CASSGGTGRNTEAFF
>NA|TRBV7-3|TRBJ2-3|NA
TGTGCCAGCAGCTTGAGCGGGCCTAGCACAGATACGCAGTATTTT
CASSLSGPSTDTQYF
>TRBD2|TRBV2|TRBJ2-3|NA
TGTGCCAGAACCAGTAGCGGGTATAGCACAGATACGCAGTATTTT
CARTSSGYSTDTQYF
>TRBD1|TRBV6-5|TRBJ2-3|NA
TGTGCCAGCAGTTACGGGATTGGACAGGGGGCAGATACGCAGTATTTT
CASSYGIGQGADTQYF
>TRBD1|TRBV2|TRBJ1-1|NA
TGTGCCAGCTCAGGCCACAGGGGGGATACTGAAGCTTTCTTT
CASSGHRGDTEAFF
>TRBD1|TRBV30|TRBJ1-3|NA
TGTGCCTGGAGTACGGGACAGACCTCTGGAAACACCATATATTTT
CAWSTGQTSGNTIYF
>TRBD1|TRBV19|TRBJ1-1|NA
TGTGCCAGCCTCGACAGGGGGCTGAACACTGAAGCTTTCTTT
CASLDRGLNTEAFF
>NA|TRBV2|TRBJ2-7|NA
TGTGCCAGCCGACTAACCTACGAGCAGTACTTC
CASRLTYEQYF
>NA|TRBV18|TRBJ1-1|NA
TGTGCCAGCTCTCGCGACAGGAAGGCTGAAGCTTTCTTT
CASSRDRKAEAFF
>TRBD1|TRBV5-4|TRBJ2-2|NA
TGTGCCAGCAGCCCCCCGCTTAGGGGGCCTTCGAGCACCGGGGAGCTGTTTTTT
CASSPPLRGPSSTGELFF
>TRBD2|TRBV11-3|TRBJ2-1|NA
TGTGCCAGCAGCTTAGCGGGGAGGGCCTACAATGAGCAGTTCTTC
CASSLAGRAYNEQFF
>NA|TRBV18|TRBJ1-1|few
TGTGCCAGCTCATTAGGGGGAAGGAACACTGAAGCTTTCTTT
CASSLGGRNTEAFF
>TRBD2|TRBV11-2|TRBJ2-2|once
TGTGCCAGCAGCCAACCACTAGCGGACACCGGGGAGCTGTTTTTT
CASSQPLADTGELFF
>TRBD2|TRBV7-9|TRBJ2-7|once
TGTGCCAGCAGCCCCGGGGAGGGGTACTACGAGCAGTACTTC
CASSPGEGYYEQYF
>TRBD2|TRBV5-5|TRBJ2-5|NA
TGTGCCAGCAGCTCTCTAGCGGGGGCGGAGACCCAGTACTTC
CASSSLAGAETQYF
>TRBD1|TRBV13|TRBJ1-1|once
TGTGCCAGCAGTCGGACAGGGGTCGGGGAAGCTTTCTTT
CASSRTGVGEAFF
>TRBD1|TRBV19|TRBJ1-1|NA
TGTGCCAGTCAAACCGGGACAGGTTTGTACATGAACACTGAAGCTTTCTTT
CASQTGTGLYMNTEAFF
>NA|TRBV6-5|TRBJ1-1|NA
TGTGCCAGCATAAAGGGGGGGCGGTCGGGCACTGAAGCTTTCTTT
CASIKGGRSGTEAFF
>TRBD1|TRBV11-2|TRBJ2-2|NA
TGTGCCAGCAGCTTAGTAACAGGGGGGCCCGGGGAGCTGTTTTTT
CASSLVTGGPGELFF
>TRBD1|TRBV28|TRBJ1-2|NA
TGTGCCAGCGGAGAGACAGGGGACTATGGCTACACCTTC
CASGETGDYGYTF